The clone carrying this T cell receptor beta chain is labeled as medium-sized. Sequence at one end of the junction differs from germline and may be a read error. A J-beta primer mix and a sample-barcoded 5' primer were used in a second PCR of about 7 to 12 cycles. TCRdb used MiXCR to reprocess the 5' RACE reads, holding one entry per CDR3 protein. Of roughly 570,000 distinct CDR3 sequences in the sample, 25% to 30% were seen once. These data come from a study of blood T cells in healthy people across ages. Study-level information: Template switching picked up about one barcoded beta molecule for each two T cells.

Each donor supplied roughly 9.2 milliliters of peripheral blood. Germline-derived CDR1 and CDR2 are SSHAT and FNYEAQ (reference sequence). This CDR3 is 15 amino acids long. V gene TRBV7-7 combines with J gene TRBJ2-3, with unresolved D. This clonotype was obtained from a woman aged 65 to 85 in good health. Sequences were obtained from blood. The CDR3 sequence is CASSIGNLITDTQYF. Written as DNA, the CDR3 is TGTGCTAGCAGCATCGGAAATCTCATCACAGATACGCAGTATTTT.